This TCR beta chain is drawn from a study of vaccination effects on CD4 cells after COVID-19. The table lists this clone with a few counts. Its antigen is not identified. V gave up 5 bases and J gave up 7 bases, with 11 bases separating them. Germline values: CDR1 SGHTA, CDR2 FQGTGA. CDR3 length: 12 amino acids. Overall study results and limits: There were few convalescent patients in the study and no early post-infection timepoints.

The ViraFEST assay expanded antigen-specific CD4+ T cells with viral peptide pools before sequencing. Between days 9 and 10 of culture, CD4+ T cells were separated out. Documented for the person is a PCR-confirmed SARS-CoV-2 infection occurring between March and December 2020. IL-2 at 9 to 10 IU/ml and peptides at roughly 10 ug/ml were added to cultured PBMC, about 1.8 million per well. A half-medium replacement with IL-2 medium was carried out on days 3 and 7. The protocol was immunoSEQ multiplex PCR, while the TCRdb copy is restricted to in-frame clones and leaves out a portion. Found here are approximately 38,000 clones, just under 75% of them singletons; the top ten hold roughly 30%.

This receptor was obtained from a human donor who had a prior SARS-CoV-2 infection. V and J are TRBV7-3 and TRBJ2-5; a possible D gene is TRBD2 (6 bases). The sequencing used CD4+ T cells from PBMCs cultured with a peptide pool, collected before COVID-19 vaccination. The CDR3 bases are TGTGCCAGCAGCCCTGGGGGAGGGACCCAGTACTTC. Translating gives CASSPGGGTQYF.